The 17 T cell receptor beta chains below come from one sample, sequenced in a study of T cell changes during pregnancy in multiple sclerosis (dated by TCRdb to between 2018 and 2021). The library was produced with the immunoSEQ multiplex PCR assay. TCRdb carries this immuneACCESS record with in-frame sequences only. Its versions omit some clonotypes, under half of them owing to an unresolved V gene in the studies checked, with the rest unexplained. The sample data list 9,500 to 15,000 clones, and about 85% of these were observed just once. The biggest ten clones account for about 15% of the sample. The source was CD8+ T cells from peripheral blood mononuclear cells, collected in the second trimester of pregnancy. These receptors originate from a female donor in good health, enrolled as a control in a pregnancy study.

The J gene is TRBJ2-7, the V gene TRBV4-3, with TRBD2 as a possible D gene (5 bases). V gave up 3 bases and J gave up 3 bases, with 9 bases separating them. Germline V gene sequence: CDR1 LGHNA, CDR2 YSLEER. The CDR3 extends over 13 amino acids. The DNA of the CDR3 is TGCGCCAGCAGCCAGGACTGGGGCTACGAGCAGTACTTC. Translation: CASSQDWGYEQYF.

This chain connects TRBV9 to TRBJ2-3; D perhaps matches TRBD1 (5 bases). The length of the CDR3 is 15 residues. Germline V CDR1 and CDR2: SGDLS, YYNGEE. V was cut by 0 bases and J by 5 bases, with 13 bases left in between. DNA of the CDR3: TGTGCCAGCAGCGTAGAGGGGATACAAAGAGATACGCAGTATTTT. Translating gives CASSVEGIQRDTQYF.

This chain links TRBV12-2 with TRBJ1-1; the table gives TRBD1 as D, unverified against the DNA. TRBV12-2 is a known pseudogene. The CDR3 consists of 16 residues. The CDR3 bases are TGTGCAAGTCGGCGGGACAGGGGGCGCGGGAACACTGAAGCTTTCTTT. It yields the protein CASRRDRGRGNTEAFF.

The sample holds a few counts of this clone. This chain's CDR3 is CASSPGTDTEAFF. As DNA, the CDR3 is TGTGCCAGCAGCCCCGGGACAGACACTGAAGCTTTCTTT. J is TRBJ1-1 and V is TRBV7-8, with TRBD1 matching 7 bases. Trimming at V came to 5 bases and at J to 3 bases, leaving 3 bases not matched to a gene. Per the germline V gene, CDR1 is SGHVS and CDR2 is FQNEAQ. This CDR3 spans 13 amino acids.

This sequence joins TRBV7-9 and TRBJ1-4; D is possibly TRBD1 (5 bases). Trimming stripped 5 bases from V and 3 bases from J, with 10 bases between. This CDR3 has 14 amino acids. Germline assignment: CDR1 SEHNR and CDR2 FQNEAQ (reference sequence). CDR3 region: CASSLIQANEKLFF. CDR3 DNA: TGTGCCAGCAGCCTGATACAGGCTAATGAAAAACTGTTTTTT.

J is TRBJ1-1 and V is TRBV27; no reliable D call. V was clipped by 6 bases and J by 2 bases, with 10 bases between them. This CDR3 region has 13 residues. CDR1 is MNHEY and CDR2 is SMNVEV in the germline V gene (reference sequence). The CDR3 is CASSLTDNTEAFF. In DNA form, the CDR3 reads TGTGCCAGCAGCCTTACAGACAACACTGAAGCTTTCTTT.

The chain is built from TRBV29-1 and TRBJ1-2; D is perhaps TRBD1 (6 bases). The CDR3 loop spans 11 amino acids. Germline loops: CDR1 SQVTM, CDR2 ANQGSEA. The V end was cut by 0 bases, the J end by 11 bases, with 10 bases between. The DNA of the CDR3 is TGCAGCGTTGAAGATCGGACAGATTACACCTTC. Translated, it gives CSVEDRTDYTF.

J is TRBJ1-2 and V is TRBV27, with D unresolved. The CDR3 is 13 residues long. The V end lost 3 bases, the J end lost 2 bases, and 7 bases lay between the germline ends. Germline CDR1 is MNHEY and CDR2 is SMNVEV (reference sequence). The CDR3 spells CASSFSGNYGYTF. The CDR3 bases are TGTGCCAGCAGTTTTTCGGGAAACTATGGCTACACCTTC.

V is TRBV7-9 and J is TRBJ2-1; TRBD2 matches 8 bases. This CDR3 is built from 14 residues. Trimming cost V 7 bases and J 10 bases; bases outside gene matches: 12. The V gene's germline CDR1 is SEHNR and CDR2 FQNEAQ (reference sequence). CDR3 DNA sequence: TGTGCCAGCAATAGTGAACTTTCGGGAGGGGAGCAGTTCTTC. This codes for CASNSELSGGEQFF.

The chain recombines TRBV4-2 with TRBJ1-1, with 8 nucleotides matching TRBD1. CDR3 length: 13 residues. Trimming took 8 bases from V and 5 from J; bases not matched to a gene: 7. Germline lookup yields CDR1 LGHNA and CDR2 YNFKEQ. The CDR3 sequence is CASHQGAGTEAFF. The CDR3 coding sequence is TGTGCCAGCCATCAGGGGGCGGGAACTGAAGCTTTCTTT.

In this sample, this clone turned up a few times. CDR3 protein: CASSQGAGTEAFF. The CDR3 DNA is TGTGCCAGCAGCCAAGGGGCGGGTACTGAAGCTTTCTTT. The rearrangement links TRBV14 to TRBJ1-1; no clear D gene. Germline lookup yields CDR1 SGHDN and CDR2 FVKESK. Trimming removed 1 base at V and 5 bases at J, with 8 bases between. CDR3 length: 13 residues. The complete variable domain, with remaining parts taken from reference TRBV14 and TRBJ1-1, reads EAGVTQFPSHSVIEKGQTVTLRCDPISGHDNLYWYRRVMGKEIKFLLHFVKESKQDESGMPNNRFLAERTGGTYSTLKVQPAELEDSGVYFCASSQGAGTEAFFGQGTRLTVV.

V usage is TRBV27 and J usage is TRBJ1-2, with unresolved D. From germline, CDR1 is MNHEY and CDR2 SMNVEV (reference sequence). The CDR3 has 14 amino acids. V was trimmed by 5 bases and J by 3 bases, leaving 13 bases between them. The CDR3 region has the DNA TGTGCCAGCAGTCCATCTGCGGAGTACTATGGCTACACCTTC. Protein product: CASSPSAEYYGYTF.

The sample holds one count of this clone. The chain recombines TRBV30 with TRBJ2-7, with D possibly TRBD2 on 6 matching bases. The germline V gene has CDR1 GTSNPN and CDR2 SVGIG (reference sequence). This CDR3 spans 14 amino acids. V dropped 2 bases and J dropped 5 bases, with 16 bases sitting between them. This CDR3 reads CAWSTRGSSHEQYF. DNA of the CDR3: TGTGCCTGGAGTACCCGGGGGAGCAGTCACGAGCAGTACTTC.

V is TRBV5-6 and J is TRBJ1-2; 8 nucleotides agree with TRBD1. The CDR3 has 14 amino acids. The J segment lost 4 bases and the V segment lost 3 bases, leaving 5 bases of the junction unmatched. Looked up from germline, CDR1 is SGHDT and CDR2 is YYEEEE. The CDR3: CASSYGQGLYGYTF. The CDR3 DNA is TGTGCCAGCAGCTACGGACAGGGACTCTATGGCTACACCTTC.

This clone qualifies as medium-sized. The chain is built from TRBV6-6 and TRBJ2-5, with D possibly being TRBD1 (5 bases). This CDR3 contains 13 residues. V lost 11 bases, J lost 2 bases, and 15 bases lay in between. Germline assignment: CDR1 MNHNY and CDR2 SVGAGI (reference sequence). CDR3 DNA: TGTGCCGTAGGGGCGGCAGAACAAGAGACCCAGTACTTC. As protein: CAVGAAEQETQYF.

CDR3 DNA sequence: TGTGCCAGCAGCCCGGAGGGGGGGAGGGTAGGGGGAGATACGCAGTATTTT. It encodes CASSPEGGRVGGDTQYF. The chain links TRBV11-3 to TRBJ2-3, with D perhaps matching TRBD2 (7 bases). Germline CDR1 reads SGHNT; CDR2 reads YENEEA. The CDR3 length is 17 residues. Deletions cut 5 bases from V and 5 bases from J, with 23 bases between.

CDR3 sequence (DNA): TGTGCCAGCAGCGTAGGTCTAGCGCTTGCCGAGCAGTACTTC. Protein: CASSVGLALAEQYF. The chain links TRBV9 to TRBJ2-7; D possibly corresponds to TRBD2 (6 bases). Trimming cost V 0 bases and J 6 bases, with 13 bases left between them. Germline CDR1 is SGDLS and CDR2 is YYNGEE. This CDR3 has 14 residues.